These 24 T cell receptor beta chains share one sample of origin, sequenced in a study of shared clonotypes between healthy human individuals. Repertoires were generated with immunoSEQ multiplex PCR, while TCRdb's copy carries only in-frame clones and drops some. This sample carries 2.3 million or so clones, 85% to 95% of them seen once, and the ten largest clones take about 0.41%. Sequenced: naive CD4+ T cells from PBMCs. Subset indicated: CD45RA+ positively selected. These receptor sequences come from a man aged 18 to 29 in good health. Some clones in this sample may be carry-over from other donors' samples.

This clone was counted a single time. The sample holds other DNA sequences that translate to the same CDR3. The gene calls are TRBV5-1 and TRBJ2-1; tentatively, D is TRBD2 (6 bases). Germline V gene data show CDR1 as SGHRS and CDR2 as YFSETQ. Trimming stripped 0 bases from V and 4 bases from J, with 11 bases between. The CDR3 is made up of 15 amino acids. CDR3 bases: TGCGCCAGCAGCTTGGTGGGGGAGGCATACAATGAGCAGTTCTTC. Amino acids: CASSLVGEAYNEQFF.

This sequence joins TRBV7-9 and TRBJ1-2; possibly TRBD1 for D (6 bases). This CDR3 contains 12 residues. Germline lookup yields CDR1 SEHNR and CDR2 FQNEAQ (reference sequence). Trimming cost V 2 bases and J 8 bases, with 9 bases left between them. The CDR3 loop reads CASSLPGEGYTF. The CDR3 coding sequence is TGTGCCAGCAGCTTACCAGGGGAAGGCTACACCTTC.

This chain connects TRBV6-5 to TRBJ1-2, with 7 bases that match TRBD1. Trimming cost V 7 bases and J 6 bases; bases outside gene matches: 8. The CDR3 is made up of 13 amino acids. Germline lookup yields CDR1 MNHEY and CDR2 SVGAGI. The CDR3 loop reads CASKKTGRDGYTF. The CDR3 nucleotides read TGTGCCAGCAAGAAGACAGGGCGGGATGGCTACACCTTC.

This rearrangement joins TRBV7-8 to TRBJ2-7; 7 positions match TRBD1. The trim removed 5 bases at V and 6 bases at J, leaving 13 bases unmatched. CDR3 length: 15 amino acids. The germline gives CDR1 SGHVS, CDR2 FQNEAQ. CDR3 nucleotide sequence: TGTGCCAGCAGCCAAGGACAGGTATCCCCATCCGAGCAGTACTTC. Its protein product is CASSQGQVSPSEQYF.

The V call is TRBV14, the J call TRBJ2-3; 9 nucleotides line up with TRBD1. V was pared by 1 base and J by 2 bases, with 7 bases of the junction left unmatched. CDR1 SGHDN and CDR2 FVKESK come from the germline V gene. The CDR3 contains 17 residues. The CDR3 protein is CASSQGTGGAYTDTQYF. CDR3 sequence (DNA): TGTGCCAGCAGCCAAGGAACAGGGGGCGCCTACACAGATACGCAGTATTTT.

The genes are TRBV10-2 and TRBJ1-1, with TRBD1 matching 8 bases. Per the germline V gene, CDR1 is WSHSY and CDR2 is SAAADI. The junction had 15 bases not matched to a gene; V was cut back by 7 bases and J by 5 bases. The CDR3 consists of 16 residues. The CDR3 coding sequence is TGCGCCAGCACCTGGACAGGGAGAGGAGGGTGGACTGAAGCTTTCTTT. It codes for CASTWTGRGGWTEAFF.

This clone was observed a single time. The chain uses TRBV11-3 and TRBJ2-1; D gene ambiguous. The CDR3 consists of 13 residues. Trimming took off 1 base at V and 9 bases at J, with 10 bases between the two ends. CDR1 and CDR2 (germline): SGHNT, YENEEA. The CDR3 protein is CASSLGSSSEQFF. For the CDR3, the DNA is TGTGCCAGCAGCTTAGGAAGCTCTAGTGAGCAGTTCTTC. Supplemented by reference TRBV11-3 and TRBJ2-1, the full variable domain reads EAGVVQSPRYKIIEKKQPVAFWCNPISGHNTLYWYLQNLGQGPELLIRYENEEAVDDSQLPKDRFSAERLKGVDSTLKIQPAELGDSAVYLCASSLGSSSEQFFGPGTRLTVL.

This chain uses TRBV29-1 with TRBJ1-1; D ambiguous. The CDR3 spans 14 residues. The V end was cut by 6 bases, the J end by 4 bases, with 18 bases between. Germline V gives CDR1 SQVTM, CDR2 ANQGSEA. Written as DNA, the CDR3 is TGCAGCGTCCTTTTGCAAGGGCAGGTCACTGAAGCTTTCTTT. Translated, it gives CSVLLQGQVTEAFF. The whole variable domain, filled in from reference TRBV29-1 and TRBJ1-1, reads SAVISQKPSRDICQRGTSLTIQCQVDSQVTMMFWYRQQPGQSLTLIATANQGSEATYESGFVIDKFPISRPNLTFSTLTVSNMSPEDSSIYLCSVLLQGQVTEAFFGQGTRLTVV.

CDR3 protein: CASSLSTGGYYGYTF. The CDR3 nucleotides are TGTGCCAGCAGCTTGTCGACAGGGGGCTATTATGGCTACACCTTC. The chain carries TRBV11-2 and TRBJ1-2; 10 bases fit TRBD1. Losses at the gene ends were 3 bases for V and 5 bases for J; bases not matched to a gene: 6. CDR1 SGHAT and CDR2 FQNNGV come from the germline V gene. CDR3 size: 15 residues.

The V and J genes are TRBV11-2 and TRBJ2-7; 7 bases are shared with TRBD1. The germline gives CDR1 SGHAT, CDR2 FQNNGV. After removal of 4 bases from V and 5 bases from J, the junction contained 11 bases not matched to a gene. This CDR3 is 15 amino acids long. CDR3 in amino acids: CASSSQQGKGDEQYF. CDR3 bases: TGTGCCAGCAGCTCCCAACAGGGGAAGGGGGACGAGCAGTACTTC.

The rearrangement uses TRBV4-1 and TRBJ2-5; 10 nucleotides align to TRBD2. CDR1 and CDR2 (germline): MGHRA, YSYEKL. With 4 bases clipped from V and 4 bases from J, the junction kept 6 bases outside the gene matches. The CDR3 has 15 residues. The CDR3 DNA is TGCGCCAGCAGCCCTCTAGCGGGAGAACGAGAGACCCAGTACTTC. This codes for CASSPLAGERETQYF.

This rearrangement joins TRBV20-1 to TRBJ2-4, with a tentative D call TRBD2 (6 bases). The CDR3 extends over 11 amino acids. The germline V gene has CDR1 DFQATT and CDR2 SNEGSKA (reference sequence). The V and J ends lost 6 bases and 6 bases respectively, with 9 bases between them. CDR3 bases: TGCAGTGCCGGCGGGGCAAACATTCAGTACTTC. Protein: CSAGGANIQYF.

This rearrangement joins TRBV30 to TRBJ2-7, with TRBD2 matching over 8 bases. J lost 3 bases, V lost 4 bases, and 11 bases had no gene match. Per germline, CDR1 GTSNPN and CDR2 SVGIG (reference sequence). The CDR3 has 15 amino acids. This CDR3 is CAWTSPRGGFYEQYF. The CDR3, as DNA: TGTGCCTGGACGAGCCCCCGGGGGGGTTTCTACGAGCAGTACTTC. The full variable domain, with the rest looked up from reference TRBV30 and TRBJ2-7, is SQTIHQWPATLVQPVGSPLSLECTVEGTSNPNLYWYRQAAGRGLQLLFYSVGIGQISSEVPQNLSASRPQDRQFILSSKKLLLSDSGFYLCAWTSPRGGFYEQYFGPGTRLTVT.

This clone was picked up one time. The J gene is TRBJ1-1, the V gene TRBV10-3; D is unresolved. This CDR3 spans 13 amino acids. The germline V gene encodes CDR1 ENHRY and CDR2 SYGVKD. V was cut by 4 bases and J by 3 bases, with 9 bases left in between. The CDR3 loop reads CAISGRWDTEAFF. For the CDR3, the DNA is TGTGCCATCAGTGGAAGGTGGGACACTGAAGCTTTCTTT.

In the case of this clone: The same CDR3 is also encoded by other DNA sequences in this sample. The rearrangement uses TRBV28 and TRBJ2-7; D ambiguous. CDR1 is MDHEN and CDR2 is SYDVKM in the germline V gene. Deletions cut 2 bases from V and 1 base from J, with 3 bases between. CDR3 length: 12 residues. CDR3 DNA: TGTGCCAGCAGTTTAGCTTCCTACGAGCAGTACTTC. This sequence encodes CASSLASYEQYF.

The genes are TRBV28 and TRBJ2-1; 9 bases fit TRBD2. Trimming removed 8 bases from V and 3 bases from J; junction bases left unmatched: 11. The CDR3 runs to 16 residues. The germline V gene encodes CDR1 MDHEN and CDR2 SYDVKM. CDR3 residues: CASSTPQRGDYNEQFF. For the CDR3, the DNA is TGTGCCAGCTCGACCCCTCAGCGGGGGGACTACAATGAGCAGTTCTTC.

The chain carries TRBV19 and TRBJ1-1; TRBD1 is a possible D gene (6 bases). Germline V gene lookup returns CDR1 LNHDA and CDR2 SQIVND (reference sequence). CDR3 length: 13 residues. Trimming shortened V by 9 bases and J by 0 bases, and 11 bases separated the two germline ends. CDR3 protein: CASRDNMNTEAFF. CDR3 DNA sequence: TGTGCCAGCAGGGACAACATGAACACTGAAGCTTTCTTT.

V usage is TRBV6-1 and J usage is TRBJ2-4, with D maybe TRBD1 (6 bases). V was trimmed by 0 bases and J by 7 bases, leaving 10 bases between them. CDR1 and CDR2 (germline): MNHNS, SASEGT. This CDR3 comprises 14 residues. The CDR3 spells CASSEARQGNIQYF. CDR3 DNA sequence: TGTGCCAGCAGTGAAGCTCGGCAGGGGAACATTCAGTACTTC.

The chain employs TRBV9 and TRBJ2-6; D gene uncertain. Deletions cut 2 bases from V and 2 bases from J, with 11 bases between. This CDR3 region has 16 residues. Germline V gene sequence: CDR1 SGDLS, CDR2 YYNGEE. CDR3 protein: CASSVHSLTGANVLTF. CDR3 DNA: TGTGCCAGCAGCGTTCACTCCCTAACTGGGGCCAACGTCCTGACTTTC.

CDR3 sequence reads: CAWNQGAYNEQFF. For the CDR3, the DNA is TGTGCCTGGAATCAGGGGGCCTACAATGAGCAGTTCTTC. The chain combines TRBV30 with TRBJ2-1; 7 positions agree with TRBD1. Germline V gene data show CDR1 as GTSNPN and CDR2 as SVGIG (reference sequence). V lost 4 bases to trimming and J lost 2 bases; unmatched junction nucleotides: 2. CDR3 length: 13 amino acids.

The chain carries TRBV2 and TRBJ2-1; D not certain. The V gene lost 3 bases and the J gene lost 12 bases, with 9 bases spanning the gap. The CDR3 has 11 amino acids. CDR1 SNHLY and CDR2 FYNNEI come from the germline V gene. CDR3 in amino acids: CASSEVVGQFF. DNA for the CDR3: TGTGCCAGCAGTGAGGTGGTCGGGCAGTTCTTC.

This chain joins TRBV27 and TRBJ2-3; TRBD2 agrees at 7 bases. The CDR3 is 17 residues long. CDR1 MNHEY and CDR2 SMNVEV come from the germline V gene (reference sequence). The J segment lost 2 bases and the V segment lost 5 bases, leaving 13 bases of the junction unmatched. In DNA, the CDR3 is TGTGCCAGCAGTCCTCTATCTCTAGCGGACCTCACAGATACGCAGTATTTT. Translating it yields CASSPLSLADLTDTQYF.

This sequence joins TRBV28 and TRBJ2-2; TRBD1 might be the D (5 bases). This CDR3 spans 13 amino acids. V was clipped by 8 bases and J by 4 bases, with 11 bases between them. CDR1 and CDR2 (germline): MDHEN, SYDVKM. The CDR3 loop is CASLKRGTGELFF. CDR3 DNA: TGTGCCAGCCTGAAAAGGGGCACCGGGGAGCTGTTTTTT.

The V call is TRBV5-4, the J call TRBJ2-5; no clear D. CDR3 length: 12 amino acids. CDR1 is SGHNT, CDR2 YYREEE, per germline (reference sequence). Trimming pared 4 bases from V and 7 bases from J, leaving 11 bases between. CDR3 protein: CASSPLSGTQYF. Written as DNA, the CDR3 is TGTGCCAGCAGCCCCTTGTCCGGGACCCAGTACTTC.